This T cell receptor beta chain was observed in a study of blood T cell repertoires in COVID-19. Background on the study: Sites across the United States, Italy and Spain contributed samples from acute and convalescent COVID-19.

Authors' processing steps: Scientists estimated how many nucleated cells there were by amplifying reference gene primers. Measured with immunoSEQ multiplex PCR; TCRdb has only the in-frame clones, and not every one. V, J and clone size are taken as reported in that table, and D and trimming were inferred from the DNA itself. The data contain 130,000 to 150,000 clones, 88% of them singletons. The TCR was taken from a man aged 45-60 years with active or convalescent COVID-19. Input material: peripheral blood.

The CDR3 here is CASSQESREGEKLFF. CDR3 coding DNA: TGTGCCAGCAGCCAAGAATCCAGGGAAGGCGAAAAACTGTTTTTT. The chain recombines TRBV3-1 (or the pseudogene TRBV3-2) with TRBJ1-4; weak D call: TRBD1 (5 bases). The V gene lost 0 bases and the J gene lost 8 bases, with 13 bases spanning the gap. Germline CDR1 reads LGHDT; CDR2 reads YNNKEL (reference sequence). The CDR3 consists of 15 residues.